Following are 11 T cell receptor beta chains from one sample sequenced in a study of T cells after yellow fever vaccination. TCRdb ran MiXCR on the 5' RACE reads and lists one entry per CDR3 protein. The sample has 300,000 or so distinct CDR3 sequences, under 5% seen once. This material consisted of PBMCs, taken 5 days after the yellow fever booster vaccination. Receptors originate from a man aged 18 to 30 who received the YFV17D yellow fever vaccine.

This clonotype has more than one count but fewer than ten. The chain couples TRBV11-2 to TRBJ2-6, with a tentative D call TRBD2 (6 bases). CDR3 length: 16 amino acids. V was trimmed by 7 bases and J by 1 base, leaving 14 bases between them. CDR1 and CDR2 (germline): SGHAT, FQNNGV. CDR3: CASTPRRESGANVLTF. For the CDR3, the DNA is TGTGCCAGCACCCCCAGGAGGGAGTCTGGGGCCAACGTCCTGACTTTC.

The table lists this clonotype with a few counts. V gene TRBV4-2 combines with J gene TRBJ1-5; 11 nucleotides match TRBD1. Germline V gives CDR1 LGHNA, CDR2 YNFKEQ. J gave up 6 bases and V 4 bases, and 8 bases lay outside the gene matches. CDR3 size: 16 residues. CDR3 amino acids: CASSRGQGAVSQPQHF. In DNA, the CDR3 is TGTGCCAGCAGCCGTGGACAGGGGGCAGTGAGTCAGCCCCAGCATTTT.

V and J are TRBV29-1 and TRBJ2-1; 8 nucleotides align to TRBD2. Trimming at V came to 0 bases and at J to 6 bases, leaving 10 bases not matched to a gene. Germline loops: CDR1 SQVTM, CDR2 ANQGSEA. This CDR3 has 16 residues. The CDR3 nucleotides read TGCAGCGTTGAAGAGCCGGGAGGGACTTCCCCCAATGAGCAGTTCTTC. Protein product: CSVEEPGGTSPNEQFF.

A few counts support this clonotype. This chain links TRBV5-1 with TRBJ1-2; no firm D call. The CDR3 loop spans 14 amino acids. Germline CDR1 and CDR2: SGHRS and YFSETQ. V was shortened by 0 bases and J by 5 bases, with 11 bases between the two germline ends. CDR3 residues: CASSLAADPYGYTF. In DNA form, the CDR3 reads TGCGCCAGCAGCTTGGCCGCTGACCCTTATGGCTACACCTTC.

At least ten counts were recorded for this clonotype. V and J are TRBV14 and TRBJ2-3; the D is unclear. V was trimmed by 2 bases and J by 4 bases, leaving 7 bases between them. Germline-derived CDR1 and CDR2 are SGHDN and FVKESK. The CDR3 loop spans 13 amino acids. The CDR3 DNA sequence: TGTGCCAGCAGCCAATCAATGGCAGATACGCAGTATTTT. It translates to CASSQSMADTQYF.

The gene calls are TRBV15 and TRBJ2-4; the D gene is possibly TRBD2 (5 bases). V was shortened by 5 bases and J by 3 bases, with 17 bases between the two germline ends. The CDR3 is 16 amino acids. Germline lookup yields CDR1 LNHNV and CDR2 YYDKDF (reference sequence). In DNA, the CDR3 is TGTGCCACCAGCCATGAAAAGCGGATAGGCAAAAACATTCAGTACTTC. This sequence encodes CATSHEKRIGKNIQYF.

This rearrangement joins TRBV7-8 to TRBJ2-6; 11 nucleotides agree with TRBD1. Germline trimming cut 1 base from V and 0 bases from J; bases unmatched to any gene: 5. Per the germline V gene, CDR1 is SGHVS and CDR2 is FQNEAQ. The CDR3 extends over 19 amino acids. The CDR3 DNA is TGTGCCAGCAGCTTAGGCCCGGGACAGGGGGTCTCTGGGGCCAACGTCCTGACTTTC. Protein: CASSLGPGQGVSGANVLTF.

This clonotype has at least ten counts. This sequence joins TRBV6-5 and TRBJ1-1; 7 bases are shared with TRBD1. Trimming at V came to 5 bases and at J to 5 bases, leaving 5 bases not matched to a gene. The CDR3 has 13 amino acids. Germline CDR1 and CDR2: MNHEY and SVGAGI. The CDR3 DNA sequence: TGTGCCAGCAGTCCACAGGGGCGGACTGAAGCTTTCTTT. It encodes CASSPQGRTEAFF.

This clonotype was observed a few times. V gene TRBV13 combines with J gene TRBJ2-3; possibly TRBD2 for D (5 bases). The germline V gene has CDR1 PRHDT and CDR2 FYEKMQ (reference sequence). The CDR3 length is 16 residues. Trimming left V 5 bases short and J 0 bases short, with 15 bases between. The CDR3, as DNA: TGTGCCAGCAGCCCCGTTTTCAGCGGAAGCACAGATACGCAGTATTTT. Translated, it gives CASSPVFSGSTDTQYF.

This clonotype came up many times. This sequence joins TRBV4-1 and TRBJ1-3; no clear D gene. Trimming took off 1 base at V and 6 bases at J, with 4 bases between the two ends. This CDR3 has 12 amino acids. From germline, CDR1 is MGHRA and CDR2 YSYEKL. In DNA form, the CDR3 reads TGCGCCAGCAGCCAAGGTCCAAACACCATATATTTT. Its translation: CASSQGPNTIYF.

This clonotype occurred a few times. The chain is built from TRBV6-2 or TRBV6-3 and TRBJ2-3; possibly TRBD2 for D (5 bases). Trimming pared 6 bases from V and 6 bases from J, leaving 16 bases between. The germline gives CDR1 MNHEY, CDR2 SVGEGT. The CDR3 totals 14 residues. The CDR3 is CASRSPRLTDTQYF. For the CDR3, the DNA is TGTGCCAGCAGGTCCCCGAGACTAACCGATACGCAGTATTTT.